This note documents a single T cell receptor beta chain sequence. Using immunoSEQ multiplex PCR, the repertoire was profiled, and TCRdb retains in-frame clones only, with some absent. The sample carries about 130,000 clones, approximately 80% recorded once. These data belong to a study of blood T cell repertoires in COVID-19. Study overall: In each case, the material was cDNA or gDNA derived from T cells, B-cell-depleted T cells, or PBMCs.

After removal of 4 bases from V and 3 bases from J, the junction contained 6 bases not matched to a gene. The CDR3 spans 16 residues. The germline V gene has CDR1 LGHDT and CDR2 YNNKEL (reference sequence). Input material: PBMCs or T cells enriched from blood (not recorded which). The clonotype was recovered from a man aged 50 to 60 who had recovered from COVID-19. This chain connects TRBV3-1 (or the pseudogene TRBV3-2) to TRBJ2-7; 13 nucleotides match TRBD2. This CDR3 is CASSPRTSGGFYEQYF. Here the CDR3 DNA reads TGTGCCAGCAGCCCCCGGACTAGCGGGGGATTCTACGAGCAGTACTTC.